Below, 5 T cell receptor beta chains from the same sample are listed, as sequenced in a study of preoperative IRX-2 immunotherapy in early breast cancer. Libraries were prepared by immunoSEQ multiplex PCR; TCRdb keeps only in-frame clonotypes and omits some of them. The table lists roughly 43,000 clones, about 95% of them singletons. This sample's treatment: preoperative locoregional IRX-2 cytokine immunotherapy. The source material was tumor tissue, sampled after IRX-2 immunotherapy. These receptors came from a human donor with breast cancer.

The rearrangement uses TRBV29-1 and TRBJ2-5; D is unresolved. V gave up 6 bases and J gave up 1 base, with 15 bases separating them. CDR1 and CDR2 (germline): SQVTM, ANQGSEA. The CDR3 runs 14 residues. The CDR3 reads CSVLNPAAQETQYF. CDR3 in DNA: TGCAGCGTCCTAAATCCCGCAGCCCAAGAGACCCAGTACTTC.

CDR3 sequence reads: CASSREPRDPDSNQPQHF. CDR3 DNA: TGTGCCAGCAGCAGGGAACCCCGGGACCCCGATAGCAATCAGCCCCAGCATTTT. V usage is TRBV21-1 and J usage is TRBJ1-5. TRBV21-1 is designated a pseudogene. The CDR3 totals 18 residues.

This chain links TRBV2 with TRBJ2-2; 11 bases are shared with TRBD2. This CDR3 is 17 amino acids long. Germline trimming cut 6 bases from V and 1 base from J; bases unmatched to any gene: 7. Germline values: CDR1 SNHLY, CDR2 FYNNEI. In DNA form, the CDR3 reads TGTGCCAGCAGATATACTAGCGGGGGCTTGAACACCGGGGAGCTGTTTTTT. Translation: CASRYTSGGLNTGELFF.

This sequence joins TRBV15 and TRBJ2-1; TRBD1 matches at 9 bases. V lost 5 bases, J lost 4 bases, and 9 bases stayed unmatched. Per the germline V gene, CDR1 is LNHNV and CDR2 is YYDKDF (reference sequence). This CDR3 region has 16 residues. The CDR3 loop is CATSFHPGTGYNEQFF. The CDR3 DNA reads as TGTGCCACCAGCTTCCACCCCGGGACAGGGTACAATGAGCAGTTCTTC. Full variable domain (remainder filled in from reference TRBV15 and TRBJ2-1): DAMVIQNPRYQVTQFGKPVTLSCSQTLNHNVMYWYQQKSSQAPKLLFHYYDKDFNNEADTPDNFQSRRPNTSFCFLDIRSPGLGDTAMYLCATSFHPGTGYNEQFFGPGTRLTVL.

This clone was detected once. The DNA of the CDR3 is TGCGCCAGCAGCCGCCGGGCGGGGGTATACCAAGAGACCCAGTACTTC. Translated, it gives CASSRRAGVYQETQYF. The chain couples TRBV4-1 to TRBJ2-5, with 7 nucleotides matching TRBD2. The CDR3 is 16 residues long. Germline V gene lookup returns CDR1 MGHRA and CDR2 YSYEKL. The V segment lost 4 bases and the J segment 0 bases; nucleotides outside the gene matches: 8.